This record concerns one T cell receptor (beta chain) sequence. At one end, the junction sequence differs from germline, possibly due to a read error. The second PCR ran roughly 6 to 11 cycles with a sample-barcoded 5' primer and J-beta primers. Any given sample supplied a minimum of 2.5 million CDR3-containing paired-end reads. Via MiXCR, TCRdb re-called the 5' RACE reads, giving one row per CDR3 protein. The data hold over 700,000 distinct CDR3 sequences, with about 48% observed a single time. All donors came from Russia, were Caucasian and healthy, and spanned ages about 6 to 100. Per-sample PBMC isolation yielded at least 6.5 million cells. The CDR3 covers 16 residues. Looked up from germline, CDR1 is DFQATT and CDR2 is SNEGSKA (reference sequence). This specimen belongs to a study of blood T cells in healthy people across ages.

V gene TRBV20-1 combines with J gene TRBJ2-3; TRBD1 or TRBD2 may be the D gene (6 bases each). What was sequenced was blood. This receptor was taken from an elderly man in good health. The CDR3 DNA is TGCAGTGCTGGAGATTTGTCTAGGGGGGATCACAGATACGCGTATTTT. Amino acid sequence: CSAGDLSRGDHRYAYF.